This entry features one T cell receptor (beta chain) sequence. Its antigen is not known. This specimen belongs to a study of OX40 agonist ivuxolimab in advanced cancers. As for the study in general: The study treated patients with ivuxolimab, an agonistic anti-OX40 (CD134) antibody.

The study's findings and limits: Circulating CD4+ and CD8+ T cells showed clonal expansion by week 6 at 0.1 to 3.0 mg/kg.

Only in-frame clones appear in the TCRdb table, and some are missing; sequencing was by immunoSEQ multiplex PCR. Among tens of thousands of clones listed, about nine tenths were seen once. The CDR3 extends over 12 amino acids. Germline CDR1 reads ENHRY; CDR2 reads SYGVKD. Trimming at V came to 10 bases and at J to 2 bases, leaving 5 bases not matched to a gene. The specimen was CD4+ or CD8+ T cells sorted from blood, collected in a trial of the OX40 agonist ivuxolimab. The TCR comes from an adult with an advanced solid tumor such as melanoma, head and neck, liver or kidney cancer. This chain links TRBV10-3 with TRBJ2-7, with 7 bases that match TRBD1. This chain's CDR3 is CATGQLTYEQYF. The DNA of the CDR3 is TGTGCCACGGGACAGTTAACCTACGAGCAGTACTTC.